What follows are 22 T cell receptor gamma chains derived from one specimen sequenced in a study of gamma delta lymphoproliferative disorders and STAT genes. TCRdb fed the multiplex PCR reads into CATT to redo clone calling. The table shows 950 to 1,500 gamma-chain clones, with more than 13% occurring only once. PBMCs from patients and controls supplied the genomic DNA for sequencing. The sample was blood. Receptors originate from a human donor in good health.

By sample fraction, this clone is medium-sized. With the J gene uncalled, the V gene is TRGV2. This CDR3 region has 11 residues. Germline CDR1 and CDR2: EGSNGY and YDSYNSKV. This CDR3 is CATWDGLLWLF. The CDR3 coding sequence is TGTGCCACCTGGGACGGGCTTCTTTGGCTCTTT.

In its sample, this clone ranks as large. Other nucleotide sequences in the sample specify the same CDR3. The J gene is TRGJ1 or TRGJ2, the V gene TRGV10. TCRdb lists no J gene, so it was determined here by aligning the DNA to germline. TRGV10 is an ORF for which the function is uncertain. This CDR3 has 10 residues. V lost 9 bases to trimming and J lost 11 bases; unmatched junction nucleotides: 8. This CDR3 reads CAACCREKLF. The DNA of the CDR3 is TGTGCTGCGTGCTGCCGGGAGAAACTCTTT.

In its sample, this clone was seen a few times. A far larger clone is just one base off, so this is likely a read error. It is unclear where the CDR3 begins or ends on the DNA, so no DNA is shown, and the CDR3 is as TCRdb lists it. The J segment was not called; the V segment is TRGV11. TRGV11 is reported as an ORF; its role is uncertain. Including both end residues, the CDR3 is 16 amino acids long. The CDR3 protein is CTTVPAGLGTYYKKLF.

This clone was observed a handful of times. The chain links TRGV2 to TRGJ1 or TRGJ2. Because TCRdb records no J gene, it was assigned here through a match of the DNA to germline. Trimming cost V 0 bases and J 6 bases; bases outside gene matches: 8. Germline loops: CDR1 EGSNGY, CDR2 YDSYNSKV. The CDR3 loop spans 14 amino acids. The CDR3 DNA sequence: TGTGCCACCTGGGACGGGCTGAGACGTTATAAGAAACTCTTT. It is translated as CATWDGLRRYKKLF.

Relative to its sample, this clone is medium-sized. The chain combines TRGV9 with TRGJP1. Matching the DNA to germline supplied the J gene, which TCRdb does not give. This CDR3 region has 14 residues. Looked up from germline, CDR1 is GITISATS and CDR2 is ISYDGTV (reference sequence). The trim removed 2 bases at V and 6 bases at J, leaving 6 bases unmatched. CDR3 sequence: CALWEDLPGWFKIF. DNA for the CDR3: TGTGCCTTGTGGGAGGATCTCCCTGGTTGGTTCAAGATATTT.

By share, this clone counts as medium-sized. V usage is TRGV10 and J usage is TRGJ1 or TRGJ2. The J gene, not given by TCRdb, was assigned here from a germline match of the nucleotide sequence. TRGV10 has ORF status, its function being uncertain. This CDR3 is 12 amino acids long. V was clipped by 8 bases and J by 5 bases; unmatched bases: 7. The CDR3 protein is CAAWDPDYKKLF. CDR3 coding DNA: TGTGCTGCGTGGGATCCCGATTATAAGAAACTCTTT.

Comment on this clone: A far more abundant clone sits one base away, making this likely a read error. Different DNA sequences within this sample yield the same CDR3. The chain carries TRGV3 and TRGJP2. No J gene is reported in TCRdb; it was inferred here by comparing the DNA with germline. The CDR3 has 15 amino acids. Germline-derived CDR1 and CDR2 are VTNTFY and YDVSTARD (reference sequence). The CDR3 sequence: CATWDNNSSDWIKTF. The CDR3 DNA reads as TGTGCCACCTGGGACAATAATAGCAGTGATTGGATCAAGACGTTT.

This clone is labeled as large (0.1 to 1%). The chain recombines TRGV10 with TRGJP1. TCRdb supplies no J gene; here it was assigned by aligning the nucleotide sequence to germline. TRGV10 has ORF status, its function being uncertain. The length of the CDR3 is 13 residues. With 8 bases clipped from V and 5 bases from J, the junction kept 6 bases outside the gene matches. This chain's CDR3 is CAAWDLTGWFKIF. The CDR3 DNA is TGTGCTGCGTGGGACCTGACTGGTTGGTTCAAGATATTT.

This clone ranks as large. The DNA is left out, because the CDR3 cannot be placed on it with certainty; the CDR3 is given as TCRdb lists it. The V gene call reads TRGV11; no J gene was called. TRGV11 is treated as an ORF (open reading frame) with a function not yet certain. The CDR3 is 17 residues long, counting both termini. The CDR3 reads CTTVPAGSKANYYKKLF.

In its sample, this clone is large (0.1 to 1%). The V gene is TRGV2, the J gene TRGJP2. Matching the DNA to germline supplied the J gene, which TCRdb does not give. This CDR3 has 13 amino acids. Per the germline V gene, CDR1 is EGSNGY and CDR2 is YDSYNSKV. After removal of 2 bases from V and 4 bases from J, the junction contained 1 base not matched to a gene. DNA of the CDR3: TGTGCCACCTGGGACGTTAGTGATTGGATCAAGACGTTT. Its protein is CATWDVSDWIKTF.

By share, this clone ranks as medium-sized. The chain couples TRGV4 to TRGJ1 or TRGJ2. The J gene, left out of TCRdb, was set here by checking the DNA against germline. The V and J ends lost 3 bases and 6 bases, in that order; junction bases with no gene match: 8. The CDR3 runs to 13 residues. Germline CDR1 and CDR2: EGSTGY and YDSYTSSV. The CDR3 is CATWDLGGYKKLF. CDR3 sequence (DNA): TGTGCCACCTGGGATTTGGGAGGTTATAAGAAACTCTTT.

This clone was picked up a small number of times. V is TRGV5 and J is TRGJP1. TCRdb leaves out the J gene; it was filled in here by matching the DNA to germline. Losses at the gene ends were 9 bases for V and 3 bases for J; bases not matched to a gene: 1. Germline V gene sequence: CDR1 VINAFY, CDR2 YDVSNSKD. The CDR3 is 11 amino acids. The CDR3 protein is CATPTGWFKIF. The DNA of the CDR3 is TGTGCCACCCCCACTGGTTGGTTCAAGATATTT.

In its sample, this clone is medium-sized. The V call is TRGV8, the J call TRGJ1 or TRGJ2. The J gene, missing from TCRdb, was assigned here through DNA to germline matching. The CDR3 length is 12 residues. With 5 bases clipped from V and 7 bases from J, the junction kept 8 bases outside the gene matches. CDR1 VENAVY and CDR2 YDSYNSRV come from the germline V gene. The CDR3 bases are TGTGCCACCTGGGCCCTTTGCTATAAGAAACTCTTT. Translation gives CATWALCYKKLF.

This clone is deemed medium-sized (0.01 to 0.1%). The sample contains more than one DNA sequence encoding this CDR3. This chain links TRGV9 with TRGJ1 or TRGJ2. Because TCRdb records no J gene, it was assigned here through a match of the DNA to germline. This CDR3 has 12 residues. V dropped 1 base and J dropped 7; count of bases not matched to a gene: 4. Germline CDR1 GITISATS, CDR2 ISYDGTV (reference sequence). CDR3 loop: CALWEVRYKKLF. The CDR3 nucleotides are TGTGCCTTGTGGGAGGTAAGGTATAAGAAACTCTTT.

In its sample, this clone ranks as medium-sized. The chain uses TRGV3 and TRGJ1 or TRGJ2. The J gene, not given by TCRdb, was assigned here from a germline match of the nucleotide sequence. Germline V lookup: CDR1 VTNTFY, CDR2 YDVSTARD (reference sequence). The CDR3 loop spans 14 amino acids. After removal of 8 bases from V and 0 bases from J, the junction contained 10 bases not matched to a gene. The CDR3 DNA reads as TGTGCCACCTCCGCGCCCGCGAATTATTATAAGAAACTCTTT. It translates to CATSAPANYYKKLF.

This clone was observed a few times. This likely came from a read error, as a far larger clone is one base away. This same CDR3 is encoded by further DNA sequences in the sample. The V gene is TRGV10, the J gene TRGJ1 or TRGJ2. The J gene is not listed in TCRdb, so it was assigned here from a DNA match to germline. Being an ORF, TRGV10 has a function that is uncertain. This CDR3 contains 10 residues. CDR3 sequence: CAAWDHKKLF. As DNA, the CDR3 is TGTGCCGCGTGGGATCATAAGAAACTCTTT.

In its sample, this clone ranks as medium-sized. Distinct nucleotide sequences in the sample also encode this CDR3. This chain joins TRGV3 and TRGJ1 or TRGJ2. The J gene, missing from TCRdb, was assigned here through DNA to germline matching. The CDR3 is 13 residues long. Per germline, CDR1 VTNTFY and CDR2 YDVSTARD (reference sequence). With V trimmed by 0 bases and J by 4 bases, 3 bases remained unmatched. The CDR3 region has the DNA TGTGCCACCTGGGACAGGCCCTATTATAAGAAACTCTTT. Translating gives CATWDRPYYKKLF.

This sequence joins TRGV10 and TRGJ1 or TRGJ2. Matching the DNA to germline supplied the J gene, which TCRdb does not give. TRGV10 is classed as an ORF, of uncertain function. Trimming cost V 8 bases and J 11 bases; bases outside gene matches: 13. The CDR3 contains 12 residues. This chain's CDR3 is CAAWDRNWEKLF. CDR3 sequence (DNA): TGTGCTGCGTGGGATCGAAATTGGGAGAAACTCTTT.

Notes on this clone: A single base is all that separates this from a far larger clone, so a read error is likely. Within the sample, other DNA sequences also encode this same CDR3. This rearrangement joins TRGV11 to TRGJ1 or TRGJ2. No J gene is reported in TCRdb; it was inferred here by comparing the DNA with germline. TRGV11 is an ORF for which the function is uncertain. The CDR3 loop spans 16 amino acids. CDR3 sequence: CTTVPAGLGTYYKKLF. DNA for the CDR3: TGTACCACCGTGCCTGCTGGATTAGGCACTTATTATAAGAAACTCTTT.

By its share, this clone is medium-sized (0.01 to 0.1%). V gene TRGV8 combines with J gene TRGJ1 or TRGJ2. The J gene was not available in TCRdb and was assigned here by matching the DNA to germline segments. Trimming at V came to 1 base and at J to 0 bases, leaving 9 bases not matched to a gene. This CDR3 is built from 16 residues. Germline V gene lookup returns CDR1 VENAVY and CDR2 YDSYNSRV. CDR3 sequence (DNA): TGTGCCACCTGGGATAGCCCATTCCTGAATTATTATAAGAAACTCTTT. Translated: CATWDSPFLNYYKKLF.

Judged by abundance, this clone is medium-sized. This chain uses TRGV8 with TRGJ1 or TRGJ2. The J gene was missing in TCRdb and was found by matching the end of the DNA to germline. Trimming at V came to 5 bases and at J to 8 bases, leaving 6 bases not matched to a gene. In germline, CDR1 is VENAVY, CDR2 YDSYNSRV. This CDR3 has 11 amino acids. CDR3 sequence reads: CATWVPHKKLF. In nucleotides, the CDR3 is TGTGCCACCTGGGTCCCCCATAAGAAACTCTTT.

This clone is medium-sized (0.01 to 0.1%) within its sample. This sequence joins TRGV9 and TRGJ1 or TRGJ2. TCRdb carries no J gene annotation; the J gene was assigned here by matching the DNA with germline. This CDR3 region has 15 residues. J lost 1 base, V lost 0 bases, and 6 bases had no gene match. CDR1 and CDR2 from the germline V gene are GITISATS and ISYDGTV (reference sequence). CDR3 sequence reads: CALWEVHPNYYKKLF. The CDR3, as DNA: TGTGCCTTGTGGGAGGTGCATCCTAATTATTATAAGAAACTCTTT.